The 27 T cell receptor beta chains in this list originate from one sample, sequenced in a study of cytomegalovirus exposure and HLA in healthy donors. PCR amplification relied on 60 Vbeta primers (plus 13 Jbeta primers). Assay used: immunoSEQ multiplex PCR; TCRdb lists only in-frame clones, some missing. The sample lists about 200,000 clones, more than 75% occurring once. Input material: PBMCs. These receptors came from a woman between 45 and 60 years old in good health and CMV-seropositive.

Concerning this clone: No DNA is shown, since the ends of the CDR3 on it are uncertain; the CDR3 is the one TCRdb lists. This chain uses TRBV10-3 with TRBJ1-5; the table's D call TRBD1 went unverified against the DNA. Germline CDR1 ENHRY, CDR2 SYGVKD. A total of 23 residues make up the CDR3, ends included. The CDR3 loop reads CAISDHRTENQPQHFGDGVPQHF.

J is TRBJ2-5 and V is TRBV2; tentatively, D is TRBD2 (5 bases). Per germline, CDR1 SNHLY and CDR2 FYNNEI. There are 14 residues in the CDR3. V was cut by 8 bases and J by 0 bases, with 13 bases left in between. The chain's CDR3 is CASRQRTDQETQYF. Written as DNA, the CDR3 is TGTGCCAGCCGGCAGCGGACGGACCAAGAGACCCAGTACTTC.

This clone turned up a few times. This same CDR3 is encoded by further DNA sequences in the sample. This chain joins TRBV28 and TRBJ1-1; D may be TRBD1 (6 bases). This CDR3 is built from 13 residues. Trimming removed 6 bases at V and 3 bases at J, with 11 bases between. Per germline, CDR1 MDHEN and CDR2 SYDVKM. The CDR3 loop reads CASSDRSDTEAFF. CDR3 nucleotides: TGTGCCAGCAGCGACAGGAGCGACACTGAAGCTTTCTTT.

The rearrangement links TRBV28 to TRBJ2-5; 9 bases fit TRBD1. The CDR3 spans 14 residues. Germline assignment: CDR1 MDHEN and CDR2 SYDVKM. J was trimmed by 5 bases and V by 8 bases; bases with no gene match: 9. This CDR3 reads CASRGQGLGETQYF. The CDR3 DNA is TGTGCCAGCCGGGGACAGGGACTCGGGGAGACCCAGTACTTC.

This clone has only a few counts. The CDR3 nucleotides are TGTGCCAGCAGTGGCAACGGGGCGGGAGAAAAACTGTTTTTT. It encodes CASSGNGAGEKLFF. This chain connects TRBV2 to TRBJ1-4; tentative D call: TRBD1 (5 bases). Trimming pared 4 bases from V and 8 bases from J, leaving 14 bases between. CDR3 length: 14 residues. Germline CDR1 and CDR2: SNHLY and FYNNEI. The full variable domain, with the rest looked up from reference TRBV2 and TRBJ1-4, is EPEVTQTPSHQVTQMGQEVILRCVPISNHLYFYWYRQILGQKVEFLVSFYNNEISEKSEIFDDQFSVERPDGSNFTLKIRSTKLEDSAMYFCASSGNGAGEKLFFGSGTQLSVL.

This chain joins TRBV5-3 and TRBJ1-5; D gene ambiguous. TRBV5-3 is given ORF status, its function remaining uncertain. V lost 5 bases, J lost 4 bases, and 10 bases lay in between. The CDR3 loop spans 13 amino acids. CDR3 loop: CARRREGNQPQHF. The CDR3 nucleotides read TGTGCCAGAAGGAGGGAGGGTAATCAGCCCCAGCATTTT.

This clone was detected a few times. The chain combines TRBV29-1 with TRBJ2-5; 8 nucleotides agree with TRBD2. CDR3 length equals 13 residues. The V segment lost 6 bases and the J segment 4 bases; nucleotides outside the gene matches: 7. From germline, CDR1 is SQVTM and CDR2 ANQGSEA. The CDR3 DNA follows: TGCAGCGTGGGACCCGGGGGGGGAGAGACCCAGTACTTC. It codes for CSVGPGGGETQYF.

This clone has just a few counts. V gene TRBV7-2 combines with J gene TRBJ1-3, with a weak D call TRBD1 (6 bases). The V gene's germline CDR1 is SGHTA and CDR2 FQGNSA. Trimming stripped 4 bases from V and 0 bases from J, with 13 bases between. The CDR3 totals 16 residues. CDR3 DNA sequence: TGTGCCAGCAGCTATTTTTGGGACAACTCTGGAAACACCATATATTTT. Protein: CASSYFWDNSGNTIYF.

The V call is TRBV5-1, the J call TRBJ2-7, with 7 bases lining up with TRBD1. Germline values: CDR1 SGHRS, CDR2 YFSETQ. V lost 0 bases, J lost 9 bases, and 15 bases stayed unmatched. The CDR3 spans 16 residues. The CDR3 DNA sequence: TGCGCCAGCAGCTTGGTAGGGAACCTGGGACAGTCTGGGCAGTACTTC. Translation gives CASSLVGNLGQSGQYF.

The chain couples TRBV7-2 to TRBJ1-1, with D maybe TRBD1 (6 bases). The CDR3 totals 18 residues. Germline CDR1 reads SGHTA; CDR2 reads FQGNSA. Trimming took off 5 bases at V and 1 base at J, with 23 bases between the two ends. CDR3 nucleotide sequence: TGTGCCAGCAGCCTTAGTGGGGACATACAGGGAGAGAACACTGAAGCTTTCTTT. Its translation is CASSLSGDIQGENTEAFF.

The chain combines TRBV6-1 with TRBJ2-3; possibly TRBD2 for D (6 bases). With 7 bases removed from V and 1 base from J, the gap between germline ends came to 12 bases. Germline CDR1 is MNHNS and CDR2 is SASEGT. CDR3 length: 14 amino acids. The CDR3 here is CASTAGRGTDTQYF. For the CDR3, the DNA is TGTGCCAGCACTGCGGGACGAGGCACAGATACGCAGTATTTT.

The chain uses TRBV7-9 and TRBJ2-3; D is possibly TRBD2 (5 bases). Trimming removed 6 bases at V and 4 bases at J, with 14 bases between. This CDR3 region has 14 residues. CDR1 and CDR2 (germline): SEHNR, FQNEAQ (reference sequence). The CDR3 is CASRPAGLADTQYF. The CDR3 DNA is TGTGCCAGCAGACCCGCGGGCCTGGCAGATACGCAGTATTTT. Together with reference TRBV7-9 and TRBJ2-3, the CDR3 gives the full variable domain: DTGVSQNPRHKITKRGQNVTFRCDPISEHNRLYWYRQTLGQGPEFLTYFQNEAQLEKSRLLSDRFSAERPKGSFSTLEIQRTEQGDSAMYLCASRPAGLADTQYFGPGTRLTVL.

The chain links TRBV14 to TRBJ2-2, with 11 bases that match TRBD2. V dropped 5 bases and J dropped 4; count of bases not matched to a gene: 18. This CDR3 is 20 amino acids long. Germline-derived CDR1 and CDR2 are SGHDN and FVKESK. CDR3 sequence (DNA): TGTGCCAGCAGCGTAAAGAGTCCCCATCGACTAGCGGGGTGCACCGGGGAGCTGTTTTTT. Amino acid sequence: CASSVKSPHRLAGCTGELFF.

CDR3 nucleotide sequence: TGTGCCAGCAGTCGCCAGGGGCGAGGTGGCTACACCTTC. This translates into CASSRQGRGGYTF. The chain has TRBV2 and TRBJ1-2, with D maybe TRBD1 (6 bases). V lost 5 bases to trimming and J lost 7 bases, with 14 bases between them. The CDR3 covers 13 residues. Germline V gives CDR1 SNHLY, CDR2 FYNNEI.

The chain combines TRBV5-6 with TRBJ2-1; tentative D call: TRBD2 (6 bases). With 4 bases removed from V and 1 base from J, the gap between germline ends came to 15 bases. CDR1 and CDR2 (germline): SGHDT, YYEEEE. The CDR3 is made up of 16 amino acids. The CDR3 region is CASSLFGAGSYNEQFF. CDR3 in DNA: TGTGCCAGCAGCCTTTTTGGGGCGGGGTCCTACAATGAGCAGTTCTTC.

Details on this clone: The junction departs from the called germline gene at one end, perhaps through a read error. J is TRBJ2-3 and V is TRBV7-9; 11 positions match TRBD2. The CDR3 covers 16 residues. The germline gives CDR1 SEHNR, CDR2 FQNEAQ (reference sequence). CDR3: CSSSPLAGGSTDTQYF. For the CDR3, the DNA is TGTTCCAGCAGTCCTCTAGCGGGGGGCTCCACAGATACGCAGTATTTT.

About this clone: At the DNA level, this CDR3 is encoded by other sequences in the same sample as well. The V and J genes are TRBV28 and TRBJ1-2; D unresolved. This CDR3 spans 14 amino acids. Trimming stripped 5 bases from V and 3 bases from J, with 13 bases between. The germline CDR1 and CDR2 sequences are MDHEN and SYDVKM. The chain's CDR3 is CASSLSGDYYGYTF. The DNA for the CDR3 is TGTGCCAGCAGTCTGAGTGGAGACTACTATGGCTACACCTTC.

V is TRBV6-4 and J is TRBJ1-5; the D is unclear. The CDR3 is made up of 13 amino acids. Between the trimmed V and J ends, which lost 6 bases and 9 bases, there was a span of 15 bases. The germline CDR1 and CDR2 sequences are MRHNA and SNTAGT. This CDR3 is CASSSRRVRPQHF. The CDR3 nucleotides are TGTGCCAGCAGCTCTCGACGGGTCCGGCCCCAGCATTTT.

The chain links TRBV10-2 to TRBJ2-1; 15 nucleotides match TRBD2. There are 16 residues in the CDR3. Germline lookup yields CDR1 WSHSY and CDR2 SAAADI. Unmatched junction bases numbered 9, after V lost 6 bases and J lost 9 bases. The DNA for the CDR3 is TGCGCCAGCAGAACCGGACTAGCGGGAGGGTTACGTGAGCAGTTCTTC. Amino acid sequence: CASRTGLAGGLREQFF.

The V gene is TRBV5-8, the J gene TRBJ2-1; 9 bases line up with TRBD2. CDR1 and CDR2 from the germline V gene are SGHTS and YDEGEE. Trimming removed 5 bases from V and 4 bases from J; junction bases left unmatched: 7. The length of the CDR3 is 15 residues. The CDR3 nucleotides are TGTGCCAGCAGAAGTCGCGGGGGGGCGTACAATGAGCAGTTCTTC. Encoded protein: CASRSRGGAYNEQFF.

V gene TRBV19 combines with J gene TRBJ1-3, with 7 bases that match TRBD1. Germline V gene data show CDR1 as LNHDA and CDR2 as SQIVND (reference sequence). J lost 4 bases, V lost 9 bases, and 6 bases had no gene match. This CDR3 has 13 amino acids. CDR3 sequence: CASETGEGNTIYF. Written as DNA, the CDR3 is TGTGCCAGCGAAACAGGGGAAGGAAACACCATATATTTT.

Note on this clone: At one boundary the junction diverges from the germline segment, which might be a read error. This chain uses TRBV29-1 with TRBJ2-6, with TRBD1 as a possible D gene (5 bases). Germline CDR1 and CDR2: SQVTM and ANQGSEA. This CDR3 contains 15 residues. CDR3 DNA sequence: TGCAGCGTTGAAGTTAGGAACTCTGGGGCCAACGGCCTGACTTTC. The encoded protein is CSVEVRNSGANGLTF.

This rearrangement joins TRBV6-5 to TRBJ2-1; possibly TRBD1 for D (5 bases). The CDR3 has 15 amino acids. Per the germline V gene, CDR1 is MNHEY and CDR2 is SVGAGI. Trimming took off 8 bases at V and 5 bases at J, with 19 bases between the two ends. This CDR3 is CASAPNQGGNNEQFF. The CDR3, as DNA: TGTGCCAGCGCCCCGAATCAGGGTGGGAACAATGAGCAGTTCTTC.

Only one count was recorded for this clone. V and J are TRBV29-1 and TRBJ1-2; D is possibly TRBD1 (5 bases). V lost 4 bases and J 8 bases, leaving 14 bases between the germline ends. The CDR3 runs 12 residues. Germline V gene lookup returns CDR1 SQVTM and CDR2 ANQGSEA. DNA of the CDR3: TGCAGCGTTGTAGTAGGGGCTGGAGGCTACACCTTC. It encodes CSVVVGAGGYTF.

The sample holds one count of this clone. The chain is built from TRBV5-8 and TRBJ1-6, with 8 bases matching TRBD1. CDR1 SGHTS and CDR2 YDEGEE come from the germline V gene. The CDR3 totals 15 residues. V trimming: 0 bases; J trimming: 7 bases; junction bases outside the gene matches: 3. The CDR3 bases are TGTGCCAGCAGCTTGGGGACAGGGATAAATTCACCCCTCCACTTT. It encodes CASSLGTGINSPLHF.

CDR3 nucleotides: TGTGCCAGCAGGACCAGGGGAGCTGAAGCTTTCTTT. Translation: CASRTRGAEAFF. The chain recombines TRBV27 with TRBJ1-1, with D possibly matching TRBD1 (6 bases). Deletions cut 6 bases from V and 6 bases from J, with 11 bases between. In germline, CDR1 is MNHEY, CDR2 SMNVEV (reference sequence). This CDR3 is built from 12 residues.

J is TRBJ2-7 and V is TRBV25-1, with a tentative D call TRBD1 (5 bases). Germline CDR1 reads MGHDK; CDR2 reads SYGVNS. There are 14 residues in the CDR3. Trimming took off 4 bases at V and 6 bases at J, with 16 bases between the two ends. CDR3 region: CASSGTTVWGEQYF. The CDR3 nucleotides read TGTGCCAGCAGTGGGACGACAGTTTGGGGCGAGCAGTACTTC.